The subject of this entry is one TCR beta chain. The germline V and J ends were trimmed by 5 bases and 7 bases, with 17 bases remaining between them. The CDR3 runs 15 residues. Per the germline V gene, CDR1 is SGHVS and CDR2 is FNYEAQ. The PCR employed 60 Vbeta primers together with 13 Jbeta primers. Method: immunoSEQ multiplex PCR; TCRdb's copy keeps in-frame clones and lacks some. The data hold about 170,000 clones, with roughly 70% observed a single time. This sample stems from a study of cytomegalovirus exposure and HLA in healthy donors. Source material: PBMCs. The chain recombines TRBV7-6 with TRBJ1-4; no reliable D call. The origin of this receptor is a girl aged 10 to 17 in good health and CMV-seronegative. The CDR3 coding sequence is TGTGCCAGCAGCACCCCAGACAATAATGGTGAAAAACTGTTTTTT. As protein: CASSTPDNNGEKLFF.